This T cell receptor (beta chain) was sequenced in a study of shared clonotypes between healthy human individuals. CDR1 is KGHSH and CDR2 is LQKENI in the germline V gene. The CDR3 sequence is 14 residues long. Trimming took off 0 bases at V and 8 bases at J, with 11 bases between the two ends. Data came from immunoSEQ multiplex PCR; TCRdb stores just in-frame clones and leaves some out. The sample includes 600,000 to 800,000 clones, roughly 72% of them seen just once. This chain joins TRBV18 and TRBJ2-1; possibly TRBD2 for D (5 bases). Material: memory CD4+ T cells sorted from blood. Subset of the sample: CD45RA-negative fraction. The receptor comes from a woman aged 30 to 39 in good health. CDR3: CASSPPNSRDEQFF. The CDR3 nucleotides read TGTGCCAGCTCACCACCTAACTCGCGGGATGAGCAGTTCTTC.